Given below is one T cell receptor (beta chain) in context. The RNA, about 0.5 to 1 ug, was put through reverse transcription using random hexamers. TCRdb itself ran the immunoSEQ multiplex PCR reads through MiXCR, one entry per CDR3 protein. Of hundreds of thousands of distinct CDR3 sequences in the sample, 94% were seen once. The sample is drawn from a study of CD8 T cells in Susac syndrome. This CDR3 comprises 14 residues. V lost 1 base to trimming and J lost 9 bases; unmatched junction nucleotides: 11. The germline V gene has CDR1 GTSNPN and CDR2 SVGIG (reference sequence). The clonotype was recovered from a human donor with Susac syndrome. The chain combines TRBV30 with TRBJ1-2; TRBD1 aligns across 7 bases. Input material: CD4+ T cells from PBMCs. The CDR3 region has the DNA TGTGCCTGGAGTGCCGTGCGGACAGGCCTTCGCTACACCTTC. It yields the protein CAWSAVRTGLRYTF.